These T cell receptor beta chains were read from a single sample in a study of blood T cell repertoires in COVID-19. TCRdb's table, derived via immunoSEQ multiplex PCR, lists solely in-frame clones and lacks some. The profile shows about 300,000 clones, 86% of them singletons. Sequencing was performed on peripheral blood. The receptors derive from a woman aged 50 to 60 with acute or convalescent COVID-19. Each CDR3 is given with its conserved first and last residue. The D gene is left open where the match is weak. Only some rows state a clone size, as once, few, many or a class for expanded clones.

D | J | V | size | CDR3 | DNA
TRBD2 | TRBJ2-7 | TRBV19 | - | CASSMSFAGGSYEQYF | TGTGCCAGTAGTATGAGTTTTGCGGGAGGATCCTACGAGCAGTACTTC
TRBD2 | TRBJ2-3 | TRBV28 | - | CASSLSSGRSTSTDTQYF | TGTGCCAGCAGTTTGTCTAGCGGGAGAAGTACTAGCACAGATACGCAGTATTTT
TRBD1 | TRBJ1-4 | TRBV9 | once | CASSQEGTGEWEKLFF | TGTGCCAGCAGCCAGGAAGGGACAGGTGAATGGGAAAAACTGTTTTTT
TRBD1 | TRBJ1-2 | TRBV19 | - | CASSIGPGQVNYGYTF | TGTGCCAGTAGTATTGGTCCGGGACAGGTGAACTATGGCTACACCTTC
TRBD1 | TRBJ2-3 | TRBV30 | few | CAWSGTGSYTDTQYF | TGTGCCTGGAGTGGGACAGGGTCTTACACAGATACGCAGTATTTT
TRBD1 | TRBJ1-1 | TRBV5-1 | - | CASSIQTGTVNTEAFF | TGCGCCAGCAGTATCCAAACCGGGACAGTGAACACTGAAGCTTTCTTT
- | TRBJ2-1 | TRBV7-3 | - | CASSLEANRGLSYNEQFF | TGTGCCAGCAGCTTAGAGGCTAATAGGGGTCTCTCCTACAATGAGCAGTTCTTC
- | TRBJ2-1 | TRBV2 | - | CASRSGSYNEQFF | TGTGCCAGCAGGAGTGGCTCCTACAATGAGCAGTTCTTC
- | TRBJ1-6 | TRBV3-1/TRBV3-2 | few | CASSPVSSSPLHF | TGTGCCAGCAGCCCCGTTTCGAGTTCACCCCTCCACTTT
TRBD1 | TRBJ2-7 | TRBV5-1 | - | CASSFGGQPYEQYF | TGCGCCAGCAGCTTTGGGGGACAGCCCTACGAGCAGTACTTC
- | TRBJ1-2 | TRBV11-2 | - | CASSYGQTYGYTF | TGTGCCAGCAGCTACGGACAGACGTATGGCTACACCTTC
TRBD1 | TRBJ1-3 | TRBV5-1 | - | CASSPTGQGGNTIYF | TGCGCCAGCAGCCCTACGGGACAGGGCGGAAACACCATATATTTT
TRBD1 | TRBJ2-3 | TRBV18 | - | CASSPILVTGGGTDTQYF | TGTGCCAGCTCACCGATCCTGGTAACAGGGGGAGGCACAGATACGCAGTATTTT
- | TRBJ2-1 | TRBV9 | - | CASSVIGNGGEQFF | TGTGCCAGCAGCGTAATCGGGAACGGGGGTGAGCAGTTCTTC
- | TRBJ1-1 | TRBV25-1 | - | CASSDRGADTEAFF | TGTGCCAGCAGTGACAGGGGTGCGGACACTGAAGCTTTCTTT
TRBD2 | TRBJ2-1 | TRBV27 | - | CASSSSAGYPYNEQFF | TGTGCCAGCAGTTCATCAGCGGGATACCCCTACAATGAGCAGTTCTTC
TRBD1 | TRBJ2-7 | TRBV10-1 | - | CASSELGRGHVARNEQYF | TGCGCCAGCAGTGAGTTGGGCAGGGGGCATGTTGCTAGAAACGAGCAGTACTTC
TRBD1 | TRBJ2-1 | TRBV7-3 | - | CASSTDRGPYNEQFF | TGTGCCAGCAGCACCGACAGGGGTCCCTACAATGAGCAGTTCTTC
- | TRBJ2-2 | TRBV21-1 | - | CASSKGYCPHKQGSTGELFF | TGTGCCAGCAGCAAAGGTTATTGTCCCCACAAACAGGGTAGCACCGGGGAGCTGTTTTTT
- | TRBJ2-7 | TRBV28 | - | CASSLSGEQYF | TGTGCCAGCAGTTTGTCAGGGGAGCAGTACTTC
TRBD1 | TRBJ1-1 | TRBV29-1 | few | CSVGRQGWNTEAFF | TGCAGCGTTGGGAGACAGGGGTGGAACACTGAAGCTTTCTTT
TRBD1 | TRBJ1-4 | TRBV12-3/TRBV12-4 | - | CASSPQGTGKLFF | TGTGCCAGCAGTCCACAGGGGACAGGAAAACTGTTTTTT
TRBD2 | TRBJ2-3 | TRBV7-3 | - | CASSLIGLAQGISDTQYF | TGTGCCAGCAGCTTAATAGGACTAGCGCAGGGAATTTCAGATACGCAGTATTTT
TRBD2 | TRBJ2-3 | TRBV18 | - | CASSPGLASSGADTQYF | TGTGCCAGCTCACCAGGACTAGCGAGCAGCGGCGCAGATACGCAGTATTTT
- | TRBJ1-4 | TRBV7-2 | - | CASSLVRGEKLFF | TGTGCCAGCAGCTTAGTGCGCGGTGAAAAACTGTTTTTT
- | TRBJ2-1 | TRBV11-3 | - | CASSSSGLISDEQFF | TGTGCCAGCAGCTCTTCCGGCTTGATTAGCGATGAGCAGTTCTTC
- | TRBJ2-1 | TRBV11-1 | - | CASSSPGTPEWEQFF | TGTGCCAGCAGCTCGCCCGGGACTCCGGAGTGGGAGCAGTTCTTC
- | TRBJ1-5 | TRBV27 | - | CASSLGWGVDQPQHF | TGTGCCAGCAGTTTGGGGTGGGGGGTTGATCAGCCCCAGCATTTT
- | TRBJ2-2 | TRBV27 | - | CASSIQGGGELFF | TGTGCCAGCAGTATCCAGGGCGGAGGGGAGCTGTTTTTT
- | TRBJ2-4 | TRBV30 | - | CAWSVGGALAKNIQYF | TGTGCCTGGAGTGTAGGAGGGGCCCTAGCCAAAAACATTCAGTACTTC
TRBD1 | TRBJ1-1 | TRBV7-9 | - | CASSLGGQGAFF | TGTGCCAGCAGCTTAGGGGGACAGGGTGCTTTCTTT
- | TRBJ2-1 | TRBV30 | - | CAWSNPPSEQFF | TGTGCCTGGAGTAACCCCCCCAGTGAGCAGTTCTTC
- | TRBJ2-1 | TRBV19 | - | CASTPIGSSYNEQFF | TGTGCCAGTACCCCCATCGGGAGCTCCTACAATGAGCAGTTCTTC
- | TRBJ2-7 | TRBV4-3 | - | CASSQEDSSYEQYF | TGCGCCAGCAGCCAAGAAGACAGCTCCTACGAGCAGTACTTC
TRBD2 | TRBJ2-7 | TRBV11-2 | - | CASSLEGLAAYEQYF | TGTGCCAGCAGCTTAGAGGGACTAGCGGCTTACGAGCAGTACTTC
- | TRBJ2-7 | TRBV9 | - | CASSVFTPEQYF | TGTGCCAGCAGCGTATTTACACCCGAGCAGTACTTC
- | TRBJ2-4 | TRBV28 | - | CASSLYGDIQYF | TGTGCCAGCAGTTTATACGGTGACATTCAGTACTTC
- | TRBJ2-7 | TRBV7-9 | - | CASSLGGMDEQYF | TGTGCCAGCAGCTTGGGCGGGATGGACGAGCAGTACTTC
- | TRBJ2-3 | TRBV2 | - | CAGRPRGNTDTQYF | TGTGCCGGACGACCTCGGGGTAACACAGATACGCAGTATTTT
- | TRBJ2-3 | TRBV10-3 | - | CAIKGLGSTDTQYF | TGTGCCATCAAGGGGCTGGGGAGCACAGATACGCAGTATTTT
- | TRBJ1-1 | TRBV29-1 | - | CSVGHHLQADTEAFF | TGCAGCGTGGGTCACCACCTCCAAGCGGACACTGAAGCTTTCTTT
- | TRBJ1-1 | TRBV7-9 | - | CASSLVGTRETEAFF | TGTGCCAGCAGCTTAGTTGGGACTAGGGAGACTGAAGCTTTCTTT